One sample yielded the 9 T cell receptor beta chains listed below, sequenced in a study of T-cell reconstitution after alpha-beta-depleted transplantation in children. Molecular barcoding with unique molecular identifiers was used for the TCRbeta library. A single record per CDR3 protein comes from TCRdb applying MiXCR to the PCR reads. In the table there are around 130,000 distinct CDR3 sequences, about 9.9% of which are singletons. The sequenced sample was PBMCs, mostly from graft donor cells, obtained 180 days after TCRalphabeta/CD19-depleted stem cell transplant. These receptors came from a girl less than two years old who had a stem cell transplant for combined immunodeficiency, so the T cells may come from the graft donor.

This clonotype was counted ten times or more. The chain is built from TRBV6-5 and TRBJ2-1, with TRBD2 matching 7 bases. The trim removed 6 bases at V and 4 bases at J, leaving 9 bases unmatched. CDR1 and CDR2 (germline): MNHEY, SVGAGI. The CDR3 covers 15 residues. The CDR3 DNA reads as TGTGCCAGCAGGTTAGGGTGGGGGGGTTACAATGAGCAGTTCTTC. It is translated as CASRLGWGGYNEQFF.

This chain uses TRBV5-1 with TRBJ2-7, with TRBD2 identical over 7 bases. The length of the CDR3 is 14 residues. The trim removed 3 bases at V and 5 bases at J, leaving 8 bases unmatched. From germline, CDR1 is SGHRS and CDR2 YFSETQ. The CDR3 sequence is CASSSGDYSNEQYF. The CDR3 region has the DNA TGCGCCAGCAGCTCGGGGGACTACAGCAACGAGCAGTACTTC.

The chain recombines TRBV20-1 with TRBJ2-7, with 7 bases matching TRBD1. Germline-derived CDR1 and CDR2 are DFQATT and SNEGSKA (reference sequence). CDR3 size: 14 residues. Germline trimming cut 0 bases from V and 4 bases from J; bases unmatched to any gene: 6. The CDR3 loop is CSAREGQLFYEQYF. Written as DNA, the CDR3 is TGCAGTGCTAGAGAGGGACAGCTTTTTTACGAGCAGTACTTC.

This sequence joins TRBV29-1 and TRBJ2-3; TRBD1 aligns across 7 bases. The ends lost 6 bases at V and 2 bases at J; junction bases unmatched: 5. The CDR3 is 13 residues long. The germline V gene encodes CDR1 SQVTM and CDR2 ANQGSEA. CDR3 protein: CSVPGQYTDTQYF. CDR3 DNA sequence: TGCAGCGTCCCGGGACAGTACACAGATACGCAGTATTTT.

The V gene is TRBV20-1, the J gene TRBJ2-1; D perhaps matches TRBD2 (5 bases). Looked up from germline, CDR1 is DFQATT and CDR2 is SNEGSKA (reference sequence). This CDR3 spans 16 amino acids. Trimming pared 7 bases from V and 4 bases from J, leaving 23 bases between. Here the CDR3 reads CSVGPSGERVYNEQFF. The CDR3 DNA reads TGCAGTGTTGGCCCCTCCGGGGAAAGGGTTTACAATGAGCAGTTCTTC.

The rearrangement uses TRBV28 and TRBJ2-4; TRBD1 is a possible D gene (7 bases). From germline, CDR1 is MDHEN and CDR2 SYDVKM. Trimming removed 2 bases from V and 8 bases from J, with 16 bases in between. This CDR3 is built from 15 residues. CDR3 sequence reads: CASSLQQGPGDIQYF. The CDR3 DNA follows: TGTGCCAGCAGTTTACAACAGGGGCCGGGGGACATTCAGTACTTC.

The rearrangement uses TRBV19 and TRBJ1-2; weak D call: TRBD1 (5 bases). CDR1 and CDR2 (germline): LNHDA, SQIVND (reference sequence). The V and J ends lost 7 bases and 0 bases respectively, with 15 bases between them. The CDR3 sequence is 15 residues long. In DNA form, the CDR3 reads TGTGCCAGTAACATGCGGGGCAAGGCTAACTATGGCTACACCTTC. Translation: CASNMRGKANYGYTF.

This clonotype has at least ten counts. V gene TRBV5-1 combines with J gene TRBJ2-2; D might be TRBD1 (6 bases). This CDR3 has 15 amino acids. Trimming removed 2 bases from V and 2 bases from J, with 10 bases in between. In germline, CDR1 is SGHRS, CDR2 YFSETQ. The CDR3 DNA follows: TGCGCCAGCAGCTTACAGGGCGGAAACACCGGGGAGCTGTTTTTT. It translates to CASSLQGGNTGELFF.

In its sample, this clonotype was seen a few times. The chain joins TRBV4-3 to TRBJ2-7; D possibly corresponds to TRBD2 (6 bases). The ends were cut back, 4 bases at V and 2 bases at J, with 15 bases in the middle. This CDR3 is 15 amino acids long. Per the germline V gene, CDR1 is LGHNA and CDR2 is YSLEER. The CDR3 sequence: CASSRLRDSTYEQYF. CDR3 nucleotide sequence: TGCGCCAGCAGCCGCCTCCGGGACTCGACCTACGAGCAGTACTTC.